This entry concerns a single T cell receptor beta chain. Sequenced by immunoSEQ multiplex PCR; TCRdb stores in-frame clones only, minus some. Of almost 80,000 clones in the sample, about nine tenths were seen once. The sample comes from a study of OX40 agonist ivuxolimab in advanced cancers. Material: CD4+ or CD8+ T cells sorted from blood, obtained in a trial of the OX40 agonist ivuxolimab. This clonotype was sampled from an adult with an advanced solid tumor such as melanoma, head and neck, liver or kidney cancer.

This CDR3 is CASRPPSGPNTGELFF. CDR3 nucleotides: TGTGCCAGCAGGCCCCCTAGCGGGCCGAACACCGGGGAGCTGTTTTTT. The rearrangement links TRBV7-9 to TRBJ2-2; 8 nucleotides line up with TRBD2. This CDR3 region has 16 residues. V lost 6 bases and J lost 0; bases outside the gene matches: 6. Germline CDR1 reads SEHNR; CDR2 reads FQNEAQ (reference sequence).